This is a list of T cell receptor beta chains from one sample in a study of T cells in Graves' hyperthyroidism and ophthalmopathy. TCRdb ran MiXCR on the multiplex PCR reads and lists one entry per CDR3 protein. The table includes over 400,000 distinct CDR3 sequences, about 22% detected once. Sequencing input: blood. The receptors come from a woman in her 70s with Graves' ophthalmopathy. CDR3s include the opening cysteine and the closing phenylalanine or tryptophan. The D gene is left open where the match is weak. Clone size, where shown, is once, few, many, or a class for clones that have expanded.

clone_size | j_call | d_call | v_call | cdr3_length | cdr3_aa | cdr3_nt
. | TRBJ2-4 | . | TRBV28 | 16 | CASSLNTASVKNIQYF | TGTGCCAGCAGTTTAAATACTGCTAGCGTAAAAAACATTCAGTACTTC
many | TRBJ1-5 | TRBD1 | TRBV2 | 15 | CASSEDGQGYQPQHF | TGTGCCAGCAGTGAAGACGGACAGGGTTATCAGCCCCAGCATTTT
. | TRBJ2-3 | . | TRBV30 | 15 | CAWSLSRGSTDTQYF | TGTGCCTGGAGCCTGTCGAGGGGCAGCACAGATACGCAGTATTTT
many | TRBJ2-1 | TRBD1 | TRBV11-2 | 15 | CASSLTGWTYNEQFF | TGTGCCAGCAGCTTGACAGGGTGGACCTACAATGAGCAGTTCTTC
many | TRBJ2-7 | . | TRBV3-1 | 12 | CASSQDLWEQYF | TGTGCCAGCAGCCAAGATCTCTGGGAGCAGTACTTC
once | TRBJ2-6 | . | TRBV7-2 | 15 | CASSLAVAGANVLTF | TGTGCCAGCAGCTTAGCGGTAGCCGGGGCCAACGTCTTAACTTTC
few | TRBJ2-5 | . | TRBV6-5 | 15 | CASSSSTTPLETQYF | TGTGCCAGCAGTTCCTCGACAACCCCCTTAGAGACCCAGTACTTC
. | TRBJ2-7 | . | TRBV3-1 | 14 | CASSQDGRTLEQYF | TGTGCCAGCAGCCAAGATGGACGGACTCTCGAGCAGTACTTC
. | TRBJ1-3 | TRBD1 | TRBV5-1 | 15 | CASSLEGASGNTIYF | TGCGCCAGCAGCTTAGAGGGGGCTAGTGGAAACACCATATATTTT
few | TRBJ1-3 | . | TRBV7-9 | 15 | CASSWRDRRGNTIYF | TGTGCCAGCAGTTGGCGGGACCGGAGGGGAAACACCATATATTTT
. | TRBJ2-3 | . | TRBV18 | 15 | CASSPTTGAVDTQYF | TGTGCCAGCTCACCGACGACTGGAGCGGTCGATACGCAGTATTTT
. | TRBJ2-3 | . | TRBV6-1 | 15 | CASSLRRPDTDTQYF | TGTGCCAGCAGTTTGAGGAGACCTGACACAGATACGCAGTATTTT
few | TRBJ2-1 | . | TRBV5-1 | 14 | CASSPDGGINEQFF | TGCGCCAGCAGCCCGGATGGGGGAATCAATGAGCAGTTCTTC
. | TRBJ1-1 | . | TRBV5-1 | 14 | CASSLGAVGTEAFF | TGCGCCAGCAGCTTGGGGGCCGTCGGGACTGAAGCTTTCTTT
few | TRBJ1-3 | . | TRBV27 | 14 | CASSTGGSGNTIYF | TGTGCCAGCAGTACCGGGGGCTCTGGAAACACCATATATTTT
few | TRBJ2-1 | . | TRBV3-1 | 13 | CASSQVSGDEQFF | TGTGCCAGCAGCCAAGTGAGCGGCGATGAGCAGTTCTTC
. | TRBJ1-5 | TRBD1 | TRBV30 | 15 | CAWSVGQGGNQPQHF | TGTGCCTGGAGTGTAGGACAGGGAGGCAATCAGCCCCAGCATTTT
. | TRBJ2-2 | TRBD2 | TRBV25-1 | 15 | CASSDAGTSAGELFF | TGTGCCAGCAGTGACGCCGGGACTAGCGCCGGGGAGCTGTTTTTT
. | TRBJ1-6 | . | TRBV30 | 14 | CAWTLKSGNSPLHF | TGTGCCTGGACCCTTAAATCGGGAAATTCACCCCTCCACTTT
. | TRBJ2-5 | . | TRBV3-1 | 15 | CASSQDWVRGETQYF | TGTGCCAGCAGCCAAGACTGGGTCAGAGGAGAGACCCAGTACTTC
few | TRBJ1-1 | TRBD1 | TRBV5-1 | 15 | CASTDPGQGNTEAFF | TGCGCCAGTACCGACCCGGGACAGGGGAACACTGAAGCTTTCTTT
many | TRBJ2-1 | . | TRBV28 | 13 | CASSPRQVNEQFF | TGTGCCAGCAGTCCTCGACAGGTCAATGAGCAGTTCTTC
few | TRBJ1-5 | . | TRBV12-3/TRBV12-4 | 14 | CASSFGGARQPQHF | TGTGCCAGCAGTTTCGGCGGAGCTAGGCAGCCCCAGCATTTT
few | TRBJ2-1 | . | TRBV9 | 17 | CASSATGKRGMDNEQFF | TGTGCCAGCAGCGCCACGGGCAAGAGAGGGATGGACAATGAGCAGTTCTTC
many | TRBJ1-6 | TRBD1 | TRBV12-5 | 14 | CASGPGQGNSPLHF | TGTGCTAGTGGCCCGGGACAGGGTAATTCACCCCTCCACTTT
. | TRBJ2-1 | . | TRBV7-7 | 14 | CASSLGLEGNEQFF | TGTGCTAGCAGCTTAGGTTTGGAAGGGAATGAGCAGTTCTTC
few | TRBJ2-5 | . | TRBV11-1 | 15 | CASSLGAVKQETQYF | TGTGCCAGCAGCTTAGGAGCGGTTAAACAAGAGACCCAGTACTTC
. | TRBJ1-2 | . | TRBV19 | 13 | CASSFGRKDGYTF | TGTGCCAGTAGTTTCGGACGGAAGGATGGCTACACCTTC
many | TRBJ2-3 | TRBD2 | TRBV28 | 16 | CASSLSAGGLIDTQYF | TGTGCCAGCAGTTTATCAGCGGGAGGTTTAATAGATACGCAGTATTTT
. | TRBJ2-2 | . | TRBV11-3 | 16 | CASSSEGTSGTGELFF | TGTGCCAGCAGCTCAGAGGGTACGAGCGGCACCGGGGAGCTGTTTTTT
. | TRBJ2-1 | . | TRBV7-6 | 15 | CASSSLGGVHNEQFF | TGTGCCAGCAGTAGTCTGGGCGGGGTGCACAATGAGCAGTTCTTC
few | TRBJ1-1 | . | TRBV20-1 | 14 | CSAREIGGRYEAFF | TGCAGTGCTAGAGAAATAGGGGGTCGGTATGAAGCTTTCTTT
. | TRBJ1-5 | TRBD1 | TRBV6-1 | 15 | CASRPDRGPGQPQHF | TGTGCCAGCAGGCCGGACAGGGGCCCAGGTCAGCCCCAGCATTTT
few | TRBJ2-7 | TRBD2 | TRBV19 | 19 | CASSSHTSGSRSRFYEQYF | TGTGCCAGTAGTAGCCATACTAGCGGGAGCCGAAGTCGATTCTACGAGCAGTACTTC
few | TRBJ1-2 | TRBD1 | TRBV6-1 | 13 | CASSDRGLYGYTF | TGTGCCAGCAGCGACAGGGGGCTTTACGGCTACACCTTC
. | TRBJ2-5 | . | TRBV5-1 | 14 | CASSLGRRTETQYF | TGCGCCAGCAGCTTGGGTCGGAGGACGGAGACCCAGTACTTC
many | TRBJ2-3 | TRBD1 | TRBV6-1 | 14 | CASRLTGSTDTQYF | TGTGCCAGCAGGTTGACAGGGAGCACAGATACGCAGTATTTT
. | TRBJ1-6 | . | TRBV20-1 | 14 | CSARPDSPNSPLHF | TGCAGTGCTAGACCGGACAGCCCCAATTCACCCCTCCACTTT
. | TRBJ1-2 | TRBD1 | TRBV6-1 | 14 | CASLDRGRNYGYTF | TGTGCCAGCCTAGACAGGGGAAGAAACTATGGCTACACCTTC
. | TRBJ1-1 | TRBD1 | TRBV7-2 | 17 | CASSPRTGDTPGTEAFF | TGTGCCAGCAGCCCCCGGACAGGGGACACTCCGGGAACTGAAGCTTTCTTT
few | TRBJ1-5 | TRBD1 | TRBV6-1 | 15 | CASSRTGVSNQPQHF | TGTGCCAGCAGTCGGACAGGCGTGAGCAATCAGCCCCAGCATTTT
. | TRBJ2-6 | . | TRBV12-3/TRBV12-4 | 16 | CAGRKTVASGANVLTF | TGTGCCGGCAGAAAGACGGTGGCCTCTGGGGCCAACGTCCTGACTTTC
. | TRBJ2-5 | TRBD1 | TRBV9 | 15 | CASSTQGARIETQYF | TGTGCCAGCAGCACACAGGGGGCTAGGATAGAGACCCAGTACTTC
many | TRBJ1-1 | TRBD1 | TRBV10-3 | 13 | CAIRDRAVTEAFF | TGTGCCATCAGGGACAGGGCGGTGACTGAAGCTTTCTTT